This is a list of T cell receptor beta chains from one sample in a study of blood T cell repertoires in COVID-19. Only in-frame clones appear in the TCRdb table, and some are missing; sequencing was by immunoSEQ multiplex PCR. There are a few hundred thousand clones in the sample; around 90% occur only once, and about 8.5% lies in the top ten. What was sequenced was peripheral blood. These receptors originate from a young man with active or convalescent COVID-19. The CDR3 runs from the conserved cysteine through the conserved F or W.

length: 15; J: TRBJ1-1; V: TRBV29-1; CDR3: CSVEVPFTGYTEAFF
length: 15; J: TRBJ2-7; V: TRBV3-1/TRBV3-2; CDR3: CASSPRQGAYYEQYF
length: 17; J: TRBJ1-4; V: TRBV5-5; CDR3: CASSSARGTATNEKLFF
length: 12; J: TRBJ1-2; V: TRBV11-2; CDR3: CASSLEGGGYTF
length: 14; J: TRBJ2-5; V: TRBV2; CDR3: CASSEQAAGRTQYF
length: 14; J: TRBJ2-1; V: TRBV6-5; CDR3: CASRYTSRDVGQFF
length: 12; J: TRBJ2-1; V: TRBV9; CDR3: CASSVGGSEQFF
length: 14; J: TRBJ2-5; V: TRBV18; CDR3: CASSPPGGSETQYF
length: 17; J: TRBJ2-3; V: TRBV7-8; CDR3: CASSLAAGGARTDTQYF
length: 15; J: TRBJ1-2; V: TRBV4-3; CDR3: CASSQDSPPNYGYTF
length: 13; J: TRBJ1-5; V: TRBV6-1; CDR3: CASSEPGNQPQHF
length: 14; J: TRBJ1-1; V: TRBV29-1; CDR3: CSVELDRGGTEAFF
length: 17; J: TRBJ1-2; V: TRBV5-1; CDR3: CASSWTMEGPGLHRYTF
length: 16; J: TRBJ2-3; V: TRBV7-9; CDR3: CASSLADRGPPDTQYF
length: 16; J: TRBJ2-1; V: TRBV10-1; CDR3: CASSREVAGGYNEQFF
length: 15; J: TRBJ2-1; V: TRBV4-2; CDR3: CASSQDGPPYNEQFF
length: 14; J: TRBJ1-1; V: TRBV4-3; CDR3: CASSQVWANTEAFF
length: 17; J: TRBJ2-3; V: TRBV19; CDR3: CASSTPRRSPHTDTQYF
length: 13; J: TRBJ2-7; V: TRBV7-2; CDR3: CASSQSGGSEQYF
length: 13; J: TRBJ2-7; V: TRBV5-4; CDR3: CASSLDSFYEQYF
length: 15; J: TRBJ1-1; V: TRBV4-1; CDR3: CASSQGAGVNTEAFF
length: 16; J: TRBJ1-5; V: TRBV12-5; CDR3: CASGLARGEDFRPQHF